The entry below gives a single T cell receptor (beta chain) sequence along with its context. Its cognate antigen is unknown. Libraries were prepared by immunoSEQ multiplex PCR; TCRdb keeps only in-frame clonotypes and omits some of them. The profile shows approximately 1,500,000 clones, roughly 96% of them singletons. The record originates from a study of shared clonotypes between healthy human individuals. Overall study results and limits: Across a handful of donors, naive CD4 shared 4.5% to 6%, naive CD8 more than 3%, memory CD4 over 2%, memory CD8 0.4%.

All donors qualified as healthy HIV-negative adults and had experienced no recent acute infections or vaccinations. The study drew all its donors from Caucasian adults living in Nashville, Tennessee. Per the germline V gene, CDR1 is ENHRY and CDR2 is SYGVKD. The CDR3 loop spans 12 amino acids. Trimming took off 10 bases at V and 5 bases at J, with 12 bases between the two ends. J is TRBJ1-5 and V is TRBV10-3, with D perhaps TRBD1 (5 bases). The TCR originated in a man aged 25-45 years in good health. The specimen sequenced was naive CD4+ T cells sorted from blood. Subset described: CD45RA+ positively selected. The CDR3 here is CASTTGDQPQHF. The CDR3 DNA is TGTGCCAGCACCACAGGAGATCAGCCCCAGCATTTT.